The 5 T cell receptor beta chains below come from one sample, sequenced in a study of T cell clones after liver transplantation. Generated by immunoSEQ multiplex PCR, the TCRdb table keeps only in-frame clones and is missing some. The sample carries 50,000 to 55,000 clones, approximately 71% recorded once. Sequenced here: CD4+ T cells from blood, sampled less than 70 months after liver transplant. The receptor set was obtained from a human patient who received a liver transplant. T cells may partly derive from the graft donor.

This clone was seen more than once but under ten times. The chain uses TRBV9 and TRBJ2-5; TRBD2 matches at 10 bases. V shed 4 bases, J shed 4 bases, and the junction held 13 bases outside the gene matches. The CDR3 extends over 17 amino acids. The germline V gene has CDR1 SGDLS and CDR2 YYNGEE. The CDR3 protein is CASSPGSAGGLGETQYF. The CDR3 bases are TGTGCCAGCAGCCCTGGGTCAGCGGGGGGGCTAGGAGAGACCCAGTACTTC.

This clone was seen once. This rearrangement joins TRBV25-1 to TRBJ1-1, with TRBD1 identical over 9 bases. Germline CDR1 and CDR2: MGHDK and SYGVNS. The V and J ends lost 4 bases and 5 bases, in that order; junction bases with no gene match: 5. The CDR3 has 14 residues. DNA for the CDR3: TGTGCCAGCAGTGCCTTGACAGGGGGAACTGAAGCTTTCTTT. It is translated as CASSALTGGTEAFF. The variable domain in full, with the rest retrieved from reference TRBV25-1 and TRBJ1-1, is EADIYQTPRYLVIGTGKKITLECSQTMGHDKMYWYQQDPGMELHLIHYSYGVNSTEKGDLSSESTVSRIRTEHFPLTLESARPSHTSQYLCASSALTGGTEAFFGQGTRLTVV.

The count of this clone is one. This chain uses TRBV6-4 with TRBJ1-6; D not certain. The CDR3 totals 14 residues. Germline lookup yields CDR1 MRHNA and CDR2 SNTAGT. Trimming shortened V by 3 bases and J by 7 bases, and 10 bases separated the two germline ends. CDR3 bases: TGTGCCAGCAGTGAAGAGGTGATGAATTCACCCCTCCACTTT. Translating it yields CASSEEVMNSPLHF.

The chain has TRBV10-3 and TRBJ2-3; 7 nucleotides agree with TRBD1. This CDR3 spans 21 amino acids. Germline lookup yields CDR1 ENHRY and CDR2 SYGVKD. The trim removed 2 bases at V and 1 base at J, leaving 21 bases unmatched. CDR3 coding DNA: TGTGCCATCAGTGAGAATTTAGACAGGGCCTATTCAGAATCCCGCACAGATACGCAGTATTTT. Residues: CAISENLDRAYSESRTDTQYF.

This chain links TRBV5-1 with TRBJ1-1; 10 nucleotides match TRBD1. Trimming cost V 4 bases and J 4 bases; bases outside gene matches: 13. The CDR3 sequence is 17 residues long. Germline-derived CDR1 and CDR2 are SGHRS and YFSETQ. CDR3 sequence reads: CASSPGTGAMGATEAFF. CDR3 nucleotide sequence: TGCGCCAGCAGCCCAGGGACAGGGGCTATGGGGGCCACTGAAGCTTTCTTT.